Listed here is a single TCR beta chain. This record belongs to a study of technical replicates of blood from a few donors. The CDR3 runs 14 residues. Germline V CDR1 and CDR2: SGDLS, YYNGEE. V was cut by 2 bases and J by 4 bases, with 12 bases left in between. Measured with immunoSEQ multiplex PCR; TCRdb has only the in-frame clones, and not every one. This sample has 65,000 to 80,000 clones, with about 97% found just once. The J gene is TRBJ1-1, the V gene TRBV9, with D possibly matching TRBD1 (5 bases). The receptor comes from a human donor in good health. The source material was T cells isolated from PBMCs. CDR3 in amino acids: CASSVGGATTEAFF. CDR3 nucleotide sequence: TGTGCCAGCAGCGTTGGTGGGGCAACCACTGAAGCTTTCTTT.